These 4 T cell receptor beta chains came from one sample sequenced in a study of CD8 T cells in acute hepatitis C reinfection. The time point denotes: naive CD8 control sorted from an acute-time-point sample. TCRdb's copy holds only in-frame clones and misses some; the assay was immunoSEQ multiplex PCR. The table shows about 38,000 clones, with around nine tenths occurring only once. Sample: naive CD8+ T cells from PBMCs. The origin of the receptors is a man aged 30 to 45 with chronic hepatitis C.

Written as DNA, the CDR3 is TGCAGCGTTGTACGGGGGGCCGACTACGAGCAGTACTTC. Encoded protein: CSVVRGADYEQYF. V gene TRBV29-1 combines with J gene TRBJ2-7; D possibly corresponds to TRBD2 (7 bases). CDR1 is SQVTM and CDR2 is ANQGSEA in the germline V gene. This CDR3 is built from 13 residues. Trimming stripped 4 bases from V and 3 bases from J, with 13 bases between.

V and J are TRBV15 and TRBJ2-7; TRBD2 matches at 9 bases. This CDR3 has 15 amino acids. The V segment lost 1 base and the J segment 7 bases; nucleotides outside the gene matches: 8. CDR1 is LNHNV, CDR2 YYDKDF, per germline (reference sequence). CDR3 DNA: TGTGCCACCAGCAGAGGTACTAGCGGGTATTTGGAGCAGTACTTC. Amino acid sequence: CATSRGTSGYLEQYF.

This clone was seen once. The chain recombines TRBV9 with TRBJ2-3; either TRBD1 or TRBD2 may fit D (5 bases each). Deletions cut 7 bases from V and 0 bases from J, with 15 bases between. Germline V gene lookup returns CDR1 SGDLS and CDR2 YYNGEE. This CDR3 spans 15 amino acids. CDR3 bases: TGTGCCAGCGGAACTTTCGGGGCGAGCACAGATACGCAGTATTTT. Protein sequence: CASGTFGASTDTQYF.

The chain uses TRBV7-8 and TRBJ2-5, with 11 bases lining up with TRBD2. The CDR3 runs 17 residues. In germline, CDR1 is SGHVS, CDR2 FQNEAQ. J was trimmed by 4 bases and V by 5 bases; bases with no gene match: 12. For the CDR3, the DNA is TGTGCCAGCAGCCACAACCTAGCGGGGGGAATCTCAGAGACCCAGTACTTC. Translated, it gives CASSHNLAGGISETQYF.